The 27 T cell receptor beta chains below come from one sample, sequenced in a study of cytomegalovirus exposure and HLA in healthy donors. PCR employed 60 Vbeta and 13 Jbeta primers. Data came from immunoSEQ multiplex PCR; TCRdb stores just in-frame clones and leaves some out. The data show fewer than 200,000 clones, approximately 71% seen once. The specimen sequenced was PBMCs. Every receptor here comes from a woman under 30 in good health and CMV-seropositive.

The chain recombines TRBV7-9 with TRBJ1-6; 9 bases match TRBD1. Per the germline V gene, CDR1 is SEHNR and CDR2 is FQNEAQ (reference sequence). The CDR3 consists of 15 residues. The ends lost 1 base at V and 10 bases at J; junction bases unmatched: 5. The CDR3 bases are TGTGCCAGCAGCTTAGGTCGGACAGGGGCCTCACCCCTCCACTTT. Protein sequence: CASSLGRTGASPLHF.

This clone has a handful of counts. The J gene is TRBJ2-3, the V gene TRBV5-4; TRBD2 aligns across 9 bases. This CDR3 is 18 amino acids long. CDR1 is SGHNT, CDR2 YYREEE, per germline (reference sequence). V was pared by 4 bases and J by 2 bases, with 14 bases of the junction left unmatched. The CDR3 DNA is TGTGCCAGCAGCCCCCCAGGTGGGCTAGCGGGAAACACAGATACGCAGTATTTT. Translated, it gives CASSPPGGLAGNTDTQYF. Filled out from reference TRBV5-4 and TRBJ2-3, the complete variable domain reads ETGVTQSPTHLIKTRGQQVTLRCSSQSGHNTVSWYQQALGQGPQFIFQYYREEENGRGNFPPRFSGLQFPNYSSELNVNALELDDSALYLCASSPPGGLAGNTDTQYFGPGTRLTVL.

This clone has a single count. CDR3 sequence (DNA): TGTGCCAGCAGCTCCGGGACAGTGGGAGAGACCCAGTACTTC. The encoded protein is CASSSGTVGETQYF. The V and J genes are TRBV28 and TRBJ2-5; 7 bases align to TRBD1. Germline lookup yields CDR1 MDHEN and CDR2 SYDVKM. The CDR3 length is 14 residues. Germline trimming cut 6 bases from V and 4 bases from J; bases unmatched to any gene: 8.

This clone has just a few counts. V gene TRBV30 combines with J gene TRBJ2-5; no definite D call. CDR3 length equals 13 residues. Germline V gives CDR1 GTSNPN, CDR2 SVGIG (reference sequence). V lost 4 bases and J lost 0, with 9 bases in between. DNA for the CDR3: TGTGCCTGGAATCTAAACCACCAAGAGACCCAGTACTTC. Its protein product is CAWNLNHQETQYF.

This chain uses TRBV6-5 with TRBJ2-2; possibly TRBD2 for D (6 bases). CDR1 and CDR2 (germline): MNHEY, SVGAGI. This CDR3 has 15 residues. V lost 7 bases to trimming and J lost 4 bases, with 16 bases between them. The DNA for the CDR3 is TGTGCCAGCACCCACTGGGGGGATCTCACCGGGGAGCTGTTTTTT. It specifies CASTHWGDLTGELFF.

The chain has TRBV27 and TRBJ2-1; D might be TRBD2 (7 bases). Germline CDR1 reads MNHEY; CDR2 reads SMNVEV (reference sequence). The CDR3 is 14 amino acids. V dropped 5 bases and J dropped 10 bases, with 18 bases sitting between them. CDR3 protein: CASSRLGGLPEQFF. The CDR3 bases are TGTGCCAGCAGTCGGCTGGGGGGGCTCCCGGAGCAGTTCTTC.

The CDR3 loop is CASSGTGTATDTQYF. CDR3 nucleotide sequence: TGTGCCAGCAGTGGAACCGGGACAGCCACCGATACGCAGTATTTT. The gene calls are TRBV6-1 and TRBJ2-3, with 7 bases that match TRBD1. The V gene end was trimmed by 4 bases and the J gene end by 6 bases; junction bases not matched to a gene: 10. The CDR3 loop spans 15 amino acids. The V gene's germline CDR1 is MNHNS and CDR2 SASEGT.

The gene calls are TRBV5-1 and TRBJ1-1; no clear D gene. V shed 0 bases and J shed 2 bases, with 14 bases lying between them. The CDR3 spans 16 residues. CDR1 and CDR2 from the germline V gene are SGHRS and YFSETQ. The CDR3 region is CASSLAPPFVNTEAFF. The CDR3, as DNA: TGCGCCAGCAGCTTGGCCCCCCCCTTTGTTAACACTGAAGCTTTCTTT.

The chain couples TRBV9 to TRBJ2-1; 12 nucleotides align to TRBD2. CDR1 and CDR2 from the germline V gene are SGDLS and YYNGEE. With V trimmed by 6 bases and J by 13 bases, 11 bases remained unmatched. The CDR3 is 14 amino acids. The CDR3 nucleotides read TGTGCCAGCACCAAGGGGCTAGCGGGAGGGTTTCAGTTCTTC. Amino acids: CASTKGLAGGFQFF.

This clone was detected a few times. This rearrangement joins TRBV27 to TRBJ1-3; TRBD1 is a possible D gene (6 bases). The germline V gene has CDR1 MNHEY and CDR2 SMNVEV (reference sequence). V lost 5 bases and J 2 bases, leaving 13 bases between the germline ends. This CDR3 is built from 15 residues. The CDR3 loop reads CASSQSWTAGNTIYF. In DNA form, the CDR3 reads TGTGCCAGCAGTCAGTCGTGGACAGCTGGAAACACCATATATTTT.

CDR3 in amino acids: CAISEAGGPDEQYF. For the CDR3, the DNA is TGTGCCATCAGTGAAGCGGGAGGGCCGGACGAGCAGTACTTC. The chain has TRBV10-3 and TRBJ2-7; TRBD2 aligns across 10 bases. Trimming removed 3 bases from V and 5 bases from J; junction bases left unmatched: 4. CDR3 length: 14 residues. Germline assignment: CDR1 ENHRY and CDR2 SYGVKD.

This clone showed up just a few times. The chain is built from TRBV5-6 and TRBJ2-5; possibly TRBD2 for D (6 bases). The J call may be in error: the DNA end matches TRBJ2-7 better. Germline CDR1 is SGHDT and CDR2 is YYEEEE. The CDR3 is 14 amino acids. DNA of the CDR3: TGTGCCAGCGGCCGGGACTTGTATCCCTACGAGCAGTACTTC. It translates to CASGRDLYPYEQYF.

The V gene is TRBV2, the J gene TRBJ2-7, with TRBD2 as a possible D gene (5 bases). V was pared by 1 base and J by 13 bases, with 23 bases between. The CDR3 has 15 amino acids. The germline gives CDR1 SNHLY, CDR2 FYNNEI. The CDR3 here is CASSEVDDLTRGFYF. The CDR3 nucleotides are TGTGCCAGCAGTGAAGTCGATGACCTGACCCGGGGATTTTACTTC.

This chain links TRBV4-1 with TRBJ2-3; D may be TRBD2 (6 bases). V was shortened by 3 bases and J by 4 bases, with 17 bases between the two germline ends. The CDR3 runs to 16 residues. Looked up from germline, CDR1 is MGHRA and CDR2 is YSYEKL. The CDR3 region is CASSQDYRQHADTQYF. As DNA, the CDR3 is TGCGCCAGCAGCCAGGACTACCGACAGCACGCAGATACGCAGTATTTT.

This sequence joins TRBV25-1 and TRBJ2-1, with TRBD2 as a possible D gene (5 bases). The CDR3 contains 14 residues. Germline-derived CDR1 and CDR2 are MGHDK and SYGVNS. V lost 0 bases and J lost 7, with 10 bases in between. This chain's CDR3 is CASSEYPGGNEQFF. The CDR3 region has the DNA TGTGCCAGCAGTGAATATCCCGGAGGAAATGAGCAGTTCTTC. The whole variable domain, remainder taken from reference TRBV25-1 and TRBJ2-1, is EADIYQTPRYLVIGTGKKITLECSQTMGHDKMYWYQQDPGMELHLIHYSYGVNSTEKGDLSSESTVSRIRTEHFPLTLESARPSHTSQYLCASSEYPGGNEQFFGPGTRLTVL.

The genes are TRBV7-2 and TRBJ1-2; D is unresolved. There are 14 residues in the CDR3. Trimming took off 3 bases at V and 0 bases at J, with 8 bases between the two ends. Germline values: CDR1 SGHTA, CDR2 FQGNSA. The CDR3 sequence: CASSFSSSNYGYTF. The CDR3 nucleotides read TGTGCCAGCAGCTTTTCCAGTTCTAACTATGGCTACACCTTC.

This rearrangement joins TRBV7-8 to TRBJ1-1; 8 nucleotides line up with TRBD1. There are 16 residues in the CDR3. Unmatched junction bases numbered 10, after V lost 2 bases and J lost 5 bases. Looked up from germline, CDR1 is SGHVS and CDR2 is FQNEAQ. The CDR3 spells CASSLFVRQGRTEAFF. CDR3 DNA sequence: TGTGCCAGCAGCTTATTCGTTAGACAGGGGAGGACTGAAGCTTTCTTT.

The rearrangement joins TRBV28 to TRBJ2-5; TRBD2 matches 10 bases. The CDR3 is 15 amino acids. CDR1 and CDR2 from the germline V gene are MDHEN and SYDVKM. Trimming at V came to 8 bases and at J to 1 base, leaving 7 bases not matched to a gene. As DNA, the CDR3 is TGTGCCAGCGTAAGCGGGAGGGCCGCCCAAGAGACCCAGTACTTC. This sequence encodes CASVSGRAAQETQYF.

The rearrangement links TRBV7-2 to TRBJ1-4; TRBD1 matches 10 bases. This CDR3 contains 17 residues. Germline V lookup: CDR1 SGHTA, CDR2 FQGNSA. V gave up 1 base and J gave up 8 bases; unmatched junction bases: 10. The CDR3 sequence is CASSLGIQTGGREKLFF. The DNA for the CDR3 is TGTGCCAGCAGCTTAGGCATCCAGACAGGGGGCCGGGAAAAACTGTTTTTT.

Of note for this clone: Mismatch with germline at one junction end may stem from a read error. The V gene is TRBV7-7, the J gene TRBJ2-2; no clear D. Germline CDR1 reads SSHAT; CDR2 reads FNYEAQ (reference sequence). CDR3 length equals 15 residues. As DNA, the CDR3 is TGTGCTAGCAGCTTAACGTCCGTCCCCCGGGGGGAGCTGTTTTTT. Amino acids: CASSLTSVPRGELFF.

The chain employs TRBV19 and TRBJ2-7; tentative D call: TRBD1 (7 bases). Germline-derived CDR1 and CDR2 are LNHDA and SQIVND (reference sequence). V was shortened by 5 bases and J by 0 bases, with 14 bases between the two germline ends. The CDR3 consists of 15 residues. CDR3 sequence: CASSGQGGRSYEQYF. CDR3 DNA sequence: TGTGCCAGTAGTGGTCAGGGGGGACGCTCCTACGAGCAGTACTTC.

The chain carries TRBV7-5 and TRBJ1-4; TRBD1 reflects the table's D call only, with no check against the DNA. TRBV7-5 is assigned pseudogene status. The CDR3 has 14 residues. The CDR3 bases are TGTGCCAGAAGCTTAGCACAGCCTAATGAAAAACTGTTTTTT. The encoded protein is CARSLAQPNEKLFF.

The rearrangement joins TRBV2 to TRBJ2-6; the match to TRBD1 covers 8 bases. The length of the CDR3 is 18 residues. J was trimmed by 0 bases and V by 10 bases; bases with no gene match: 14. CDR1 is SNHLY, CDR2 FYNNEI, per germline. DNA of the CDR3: TGTGCCACCACCGGGGTTGGCAGGGGGCTCTCTGGGGCCAACGTCCTGACTTTC. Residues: CATTGVGRGLSGANVLTF.

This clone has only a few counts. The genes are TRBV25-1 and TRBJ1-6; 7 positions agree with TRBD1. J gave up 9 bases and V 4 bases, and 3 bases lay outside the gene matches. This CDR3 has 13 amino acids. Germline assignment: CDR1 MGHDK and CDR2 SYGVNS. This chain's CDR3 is CASSGQGSSPLHF. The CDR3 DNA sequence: TGTGCCAGCAGTGGACAGGGCAGTTCACCCCTCCACTTT.

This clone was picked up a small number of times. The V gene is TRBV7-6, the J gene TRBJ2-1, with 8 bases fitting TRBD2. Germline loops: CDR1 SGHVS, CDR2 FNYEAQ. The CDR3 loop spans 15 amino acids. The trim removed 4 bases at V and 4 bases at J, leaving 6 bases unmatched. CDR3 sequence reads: CASSSGLAGYNEQFF. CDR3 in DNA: TGTGCCAGCAGCTCCGGCCTAGCGGGTTACAATGAGCAGTTCTTC.

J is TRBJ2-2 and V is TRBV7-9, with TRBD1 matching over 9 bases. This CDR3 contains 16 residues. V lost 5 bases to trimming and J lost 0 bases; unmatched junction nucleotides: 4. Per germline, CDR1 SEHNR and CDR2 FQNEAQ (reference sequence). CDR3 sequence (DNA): TGTGCCAGCAGCCGAGGGACAGGGTCGAACACCGGGGAGCTGTTTTTT. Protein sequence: CASSRGTGSNTGELFF.

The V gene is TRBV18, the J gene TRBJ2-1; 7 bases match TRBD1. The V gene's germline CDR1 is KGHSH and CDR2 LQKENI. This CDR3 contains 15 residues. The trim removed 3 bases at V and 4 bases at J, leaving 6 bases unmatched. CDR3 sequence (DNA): TGTGCCAGCTCACCCTTTAGGGACAGTTACAATGAGCAGTTCTTC. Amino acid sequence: CASSPFRDSYNEQFF.